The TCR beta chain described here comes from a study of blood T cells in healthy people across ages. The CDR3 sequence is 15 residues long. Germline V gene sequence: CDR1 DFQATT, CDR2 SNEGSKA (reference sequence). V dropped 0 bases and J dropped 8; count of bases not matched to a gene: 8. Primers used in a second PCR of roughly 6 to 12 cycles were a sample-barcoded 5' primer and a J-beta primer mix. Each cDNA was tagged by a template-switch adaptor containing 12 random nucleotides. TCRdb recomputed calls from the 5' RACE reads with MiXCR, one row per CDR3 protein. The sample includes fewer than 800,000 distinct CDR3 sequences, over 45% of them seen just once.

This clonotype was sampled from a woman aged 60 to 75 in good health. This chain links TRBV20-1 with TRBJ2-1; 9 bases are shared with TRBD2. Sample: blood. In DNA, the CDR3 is TGCAGTGCTAGAGATGAAAGCGGGAGGATCTATGAGCAGTTCTTC. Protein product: CSARDESGRIYEQFF.